The clone carrying this T cell receptor beta chain was seen a few times. Its cognate antigen is unknown. All of the isolated RNA was reverse transcribed, so expressed TCRB transcripts were sequenced. Clones were read by immunoSEQ multiplex PCR, and TCRdb kept only the in-frame ones, dropping some. This repertoire shows under 300,000 clones, about 23% found once; its top ten account for around 0.011%. The data were taken from a study of beta chain features in type 1 diabetes. Study findings and constraints: Shortening of TCRB CDR3s, moderate but significant, appeared in all four CD4+ subsets of Type 1 diabetes patients. A potential PCR bias toward shorter templates would be equal in patient and control samples.

CDR1 is SGHTA, CDR2 FQGNSA, per germline. This CDR3 has 15 amino acids. With 5 bases clipped from V and 3 bases from J, the junction kept 5 bases outside the gene matches. Sample: naive CD4+ T cells from blood. J is TRBJ2-2 and V is TRBV7-2; the match to TRBD1 covers 8 bases. This sequence originates from a woman aged 25 to 45 with type 1 diabetes. The CDR3 nucleotides read TGTGCCAGCAGCCACCGGGACAGGCACACCGGGGAGCTGTTTTTT. The encoded protein is CASSHRDRHTGELFF.